The 22 T cell receptor beta chains below were found in one sample sequenced in a study of blood T cell repertoires in COVID-19. TCRdb's copy holds only in-frame clones and misses some; the assay was immunoSEQ multiplex PCR. The sample has fewer than 200,000 clones; approximately 87% are singletons. Sequencing input: peripheral blood. These receptors were collected from a woman between 18 and 30 years old who had recovered from COVID-19.

The chain couples TRBV7-9 to TRBJ1-5; D unclear. This CDR3 has 13 amino acids. With 5 bases removed from V and 0 bases from J, the gap between germline ends came to 5 bases. Germline lookup yields CDR1 SEHNR and CDR2 FQNEAQ (reference sequence). CDR3 sequence reads: CASSQNSNQPQHF. The CDR3 region has the DNA TGTGCCAGCAGCCAGAATAGCAATCAGCCCCAGCATTTT.

In this sample, this clone turned up once. The CDR3 loop reads CASRPGTSGYTDTQYF. The CDR3 nucleotides read TGTGCCAGCAGACCCGGGACTAGCGGGTACACAGATACGCAGTATTTT. The gene calls are TRBV11-2 and TRBJ2-3, with 12 positions matching TRBD2. V dropped 6 bases and J dropped 2; count of bases not matched to a gene: 6. The CDR3 totals 16 residues. Per the germline V gene, CDR1 is SGHAT and CDR2 is FQNNGV.

This rearrangement joins TRBV1 to TRBJ2-5; whether TRBD2, the table's D call, matches the DNA was not checked. TRBV1 is a pseudogene segment. The CDR3 runs to 12 residues. CDR3 amino acids: CTSSRLWETQYF. The DNA for the CDR3 is TGCACCAGCAGTCGACTTTGGGAGACCCAGTACTTC.

The J gene is TRBJ1-1, the V gene TRBV30; TRBD1 is a possible D gene (6 bases). There are 14 residues in the CDR3. V was cut by 2 bases and J by 0 bases, with 10 bases left in between. Germline CDR1 is GTSNPN and CDR2 is SVGIG (reference sequence). CDR3 nucleotide sequence: TGTGCCTGGAGTCTACAGGGACTGAACACTGAAGCTTTCTTT. It encodes CAWSLQGLNTEAFF. Full variable domain (missing parts from reference TRBV30 and TRBJ1-1): SQTIHQWPATLVQPVGSPLSLECTVEGTSNPNLYWYRQAAGRGLQLLFYSVGIGQISSEVPQNLSASRPQDRQFILSSKKLLLSDSGFYLCAWSLQGLNTEAFFGQGTRLTVV.

As DNA, the CDR3 is TGTGCCAGCAGCGTAGCCGGACACACAGATACGCAGTATTTT. Translating it yields CASSVAGHTDTQYF. The chain carries TRBV9 and TRBJ2-3, with D possibly matching TRBD1 (5 bases). Germline CDR1 and CDR2: SGDLS and YYNGEE. The CDR3 length is 14 residues. V lost 0 bases and J 2 bases, leaving 7 bases between the germline ends.

This rearrangement joins TRBV18 to TRBJ2-5; TRBD1 agrees at 9 bases. The junction had 2 bases not matched to a gene; V was cut back by 4 bases and J by 5 bases. Germline lookup yields CDR1 KGHSH and CDR2 LQKENI. This CDR3 has 13 amino acids. In DNA, the CDR3 is TGTGCCAGCTCACGGGACAGGGATGAGACCCAGTACTTC. This sequence encodes CASSRDRDETQYF.

The genes are TRBV5-4 and TRBJ2-5; unclear D gene. This CDR3 is 15 amino acids long. Germline V CDR1 and CDR2: SGHNT, YYREEE (reference sequence). The V and J ends lost 0 bases and 6 bases respectively, with 15 bases between them. CDR3 protein: CASSLAGARTKTQYF. The CDR3 DNA reads TGTGCCAGCAGCTTGGCAGGCGCCCGAACGAAGACCCAGTACTTC.

The chain employs TRBV7-9 and TRBJ1-1; D unresolved. Trimming cost V 0 bases and J 0 bases, with 11 bases left between them. This CDR3 region has 16 residues. Germline lookup yields CDR1 SEHNR and CDR2 FQNEAQ (reference sequence). This chain's CDR3 is CASSLASTPMNTEAFF. The CDR3 DNA reads TGTGCCAGCAGCTTAGCATCCACTCCGATGAACACTGAAGCTTTCTTT.

This clone was seen a handful of times. The chain couples TRBV4-3 to TRBJ1-2; 9 bases match TRBD1. Trimming removed 1 base from V and 6 bases from J; junction bases left unmatched: 15. Germline V gene data show CDR1 as LGHNA and CDR2 as YSLEER. This CDR3 spans 18 amino acids. The CDR3: CASSQVGGDRAPANGYTF. The CDR3 bases are TGCGCCAGCAGCCAAGTGGGAGGGGACAGGGCCCCCGCTAATGGCTACACCTTC.

The chain employs TRBV3-1 (or the pseudogene TRBV3-2) and TRBJ2-2; weak D call: TRBD2 (6 bases). CDR1 LGHDT and CDR2 YNNKEL come from the germline V gene (reference sequence). The CDR3 has 20 residues. V gave up 4 bases and J gave up 1 base, with 25 bases separating them. CDR3 region: CASSRPDGKSGTGNTGELFF. The CDR3, as DNA: TGTGCCAGCAGCCGTCCTGATGGAAAATCCGGGACTGGGAACACCGGGGAGCTGTTTTTT.

V and J are TRBV9 and TRBJ2-2; 7 positions agree with TRBD2. Unmatched junction bases numbered 7, after V lost 4 bases and J lost 1 base. Germline V gene sequence: CDR1 SGDLS, CDR2 YYNGEE. This CDR3 contains 16 residues. CDR3 bases: TGTGCCAGCAGCCGCAGTACGGGGGGGAACACCGGGGAGCTGTTTTTT. Translated: CASSRSTGGNTGELFF.

The chain is built from TRBV27 and TRBJ2-7; D call uncertain. In germline, CDR1 is MNHEY, CDR2 SMNVEV (reference sequence). Trimming stripped 3 bases from V and 0 bases from J, with 9 bases between. The length of the CDR3 is 14 residues. In DNA, the CDR3 is TGTGCCAGCAGTTTTGGCTTTGGCTCCTACGAGCAGTACGTC. This translates into CASSFGFGSYEQYV.

The CDR3 nucleotides read TGTGCCAGCAGCGTAGACTCGGGGGGTAGGGATACGCAGTATTTT. As protein: CASSVDSGGRDTQYF. This chain joins TRBV9 and TRBJ2-3; 7 bases map to TRBD2. The trim removed 0 bases at V and 6 bases at J, leaving 7 bases unmatched. CDR3 length: 15 amino acids. CDR1 SGDLS and CDR2 YYNGEE come from the germline V gene.

This rearrangement joins TRBV11-3 to TRBJ2-1; tentatively, D is TRBD2 (6 bases). The germline V gene has CDR1 SGHNT and CDR2 YENEEA. V lost 4 bases, J lost 2 bases, and 12 bases lay in between. This CDR3 spans 15 amino acids. This CDR3 is CASSSSGVPYNEQFF. The DNA for the CDR3 is TGTGCCAGCAGCTCCTCGGGAGTACCCTACAATGAGCAGTTCTTC.

This chain connects TRBV6-5 to TRBJ2-7; 8 nucleotides match TRBD2. CDR1 is MNHEY, CDR2 SVGAGI, per germline. Germline trimming cut 0 bases from V and 4 bases from J; bases unmatched to any gene: 5. The length of the CDR3 is 15 residues. CDR3 region: CASSYSSGGRYEQYF. The DNA of the CDR3 is TGTGCCAGCAGTTACTCGAGCGGGGGCCGGTACGAGCAGTACTTC.

V usage is TRBV4-2 and J usage is TRBJ2-5; 7 bases align to TRBD2. This CDR3 comprises 16 residues. The V gene's germline CDR1 is LGHNA and CDR2 YNFKEQ. The trim removed 1 base at V and 1 base at J, leaving 6 bases unmatched. The CDR3 is CASSQGLGGAQETQYF. In DNA form, the CDR3 reads TGTGCCAGCAGCCAAGGCCTGGGAGGGGCCCAAGAGACCCAGTACTTC.

This chain connects TRBV11-1 to TRBJ2-3; 10 bases are shared with TRBD2. The CDR3 has 15 residues. CDR1 is SGHAT, CDR2 FQDESV, per germline (reference sequence). J gave up 1 base and V 6 bases, and 4 bases lay outside the gene matches. The CDR3 region has the DNA TGTGCCAGCAGACTAAGCGGGGGGGGCACAGATACGCAGTATTTT. Its translation is CASRLSGGGTDTQYF.

This clone was observed a handful of times. The chain joins TRBV11-2 to TRBJ1-2, with a tentative D call TRBD1 (5 bases). Trimming pared 1 base from V and 7 bases from J, leaving 7 bases between. The CDR3 spans 12 residues. Per the germline V gene, CDR1 is SGHAT and CDR2 is FQNNGV. CDR3 nucleotides: TGTGCCAGCAGCTTAGCAGGGTTTGGCTACACCTTC. Its protein is CASSLAGFGYTF.

The gene calls are TRBV18 and TRBJ2-3; D unresolved. V dropped 0 bases and J dropped 0 bases, with 4 bases sitting between them. The germline V gene encodes CDR1 KGHSH and CDR2 LQKENI. CDR3 length: 14 residues. The chain's CDR3 is CASSPPTSTDTQYF. CDR3 bases: TGTGCCAGCTCACCACCCACTAGCACAGATACGCAGTATTTT. Using reference TRBV18 and TRBJ2-3 for the parts outside the CDR3, the full variable domain is NAGVMQNPRHLVRRRGQEARLRCSPMKGHSHVYWYRQLPEEGLKFMVYLQKENIIDESGMPKERFSAEFPKEGPSILRIQQVVRGDSAAYFCASSPPTSTDTQYFGPGTRLTVL.

This chain joins TRBV7-3 and TRBJ2-1; TRBD2 agrees at 12 bases. Trimming cost V 6 bases and J 8 bases; bases outside gene matches: 5. This CDR3 has 14 residues. Germline values: CDR1 SGHTA, CDR2 FQGTGA. CDR3 DNA sequence: TGTGCCAGCAGTCTAGCGGGGGGGCTCTATGAGCAGTTCTTC. Translation gives CASSLAGGLYEQFF.

The rearrangement links TRBV7-9 to TRBJ2-5; possibly TRBD1 for D (6 bases). The CDR3 spans 15 residues. V was pared by 4 bases and J by 3 bases, with 15 bases between. CDR1 and CDR2 from the germline V gene are SEHNR and FQNEAQ (reference sequence). The CDR3 is CASSSQYRDKETQYF. The CDR3 nucleotides are TGTGCCAGCAGCTCACAGTACCGGGACAAAGAGACCCAGTACTTC.

The chain is built from TRBV6-4 and TRBJ2-7; the D gene is possibly TRBD2 (6 bases). The CDR3 has 12 amino acids. CDR1 is MRHNA and CDR2 is SNTAGT in the germline V gene. The CDR3 region is CALSGEDYEQYV. The CDR3 coding sequence is TGTGCGCTTTCGGGGGAAGACTACGAGCAGTACGTC.